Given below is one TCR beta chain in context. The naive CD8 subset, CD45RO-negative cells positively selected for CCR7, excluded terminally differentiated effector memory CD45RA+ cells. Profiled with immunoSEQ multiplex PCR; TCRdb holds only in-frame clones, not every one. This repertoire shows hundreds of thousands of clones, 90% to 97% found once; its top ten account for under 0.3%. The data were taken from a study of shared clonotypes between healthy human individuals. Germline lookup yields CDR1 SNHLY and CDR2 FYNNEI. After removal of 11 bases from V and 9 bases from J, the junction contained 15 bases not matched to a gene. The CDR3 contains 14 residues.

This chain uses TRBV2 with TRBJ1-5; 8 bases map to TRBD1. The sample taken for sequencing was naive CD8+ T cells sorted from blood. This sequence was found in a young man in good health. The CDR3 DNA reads TGTGCCGCAGGGAGTGGGACAGGTATTTTGCCCCAGCATTTT. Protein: CAAGSGTGILPQHF.